This T cell receptor beta chain derives from a study of post-analysis software for immune sequencing data. This clonotype has just one count. What it binds is unknown. General study points: Among a few TRBV segments more frequent in patients than controls were TRBV5-6, TRBV5-1 and TRBV20-1.

Tagging with unique molecular identifiers was a feature of the TCR beta cDNA libraries. From approximately 0.95 to 9.8 million T cells, 500,000 or so cDNA molecules were obtained. TCRdb re-called the PCR reads through MiXCR, storing one row per CDR3 protein. The data hold under 900,000 distinct CDR3 sequences, with around 50% observed a single time. Trimming cost V 8 bases and J 6 bases, with 17 bases left between them. Germline V gene data show CDR1 as MNHEY and CDR2 as SVGEGT. CDR3 size: 13 residues. The gene calls are TRBV6-2 or TRBV6-3 and TRBJ2-7; D may be TRBD2 (6 bases). Sequencing input: blood. The sequence was obtained from a girl aged 10-17 years with multiple sclerosis. CDR3 coding DNA: TGTGCCAGCGGTCTAGCGCCGTCGGGCGAGCAGTACTTC. Translating it yields CASGLAPSGEQYF.